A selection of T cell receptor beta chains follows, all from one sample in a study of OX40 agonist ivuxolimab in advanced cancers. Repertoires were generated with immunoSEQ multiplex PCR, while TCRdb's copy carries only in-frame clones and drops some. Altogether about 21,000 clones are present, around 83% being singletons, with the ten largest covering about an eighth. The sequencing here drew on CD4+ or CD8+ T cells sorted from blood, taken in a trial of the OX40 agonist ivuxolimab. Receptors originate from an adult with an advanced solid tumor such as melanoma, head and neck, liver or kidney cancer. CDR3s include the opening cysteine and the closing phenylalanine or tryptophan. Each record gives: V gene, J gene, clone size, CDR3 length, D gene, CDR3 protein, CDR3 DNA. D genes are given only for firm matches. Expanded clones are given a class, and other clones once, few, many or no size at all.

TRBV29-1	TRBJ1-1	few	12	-	CSESPVGTEAFF	TGCAGCGAATCCCCTGTGGGGACTGAAGCTTTCTTT
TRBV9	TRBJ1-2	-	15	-	CASSVAYRGAIGYTF	TGTGCCAGCAGCGTAGCTTATCGGGGGGCTATAGGGTACACCTTC
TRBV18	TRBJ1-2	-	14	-	CASLKPTTNYGYTF	TGTGCCAGCCTTAAACCCACCACTAACTATGGCTACACCTTC
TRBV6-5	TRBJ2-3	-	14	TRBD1	CASSSLLRGDTQYF	TGTGCCAGCAGTTCACTACTCAGGGGGGATACGCAGTATTTT
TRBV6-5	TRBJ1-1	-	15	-	CASSYRTGMNTEAFF	TGTGCCAGCAGTTATAGGACCGGGATGAACACTGAAGCTTTCTTT
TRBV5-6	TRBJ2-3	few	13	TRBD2	CASSFGRTDTQYF	TGTGCCAGCAGCTTCGGGAGGACAGATACGCAGTATTTT
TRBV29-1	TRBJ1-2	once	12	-	CSVEREVYGYTF	TGCAGCGTTGAGCGGGAGGTCTATGGCTACACCTTC
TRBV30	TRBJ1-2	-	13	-	CAWSVLGLRGYTF	TGTGCCTGGAGTGTACTTGGGCTGAGGGGCTACACCTTC
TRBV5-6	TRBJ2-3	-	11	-	CASSKSDTQYF	TGTGCCAGCAGCAAGTCAGATACGCAGTATTTT
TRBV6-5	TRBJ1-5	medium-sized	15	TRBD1	CASSYGQGSNQPQHF	TGTGCCAGCAGTTACGGACAGGGCAGCAATCAGCCCCAGCATTTT
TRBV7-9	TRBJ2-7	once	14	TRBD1	CASSLFTGGYEQYF	TGTGCCAGCAGCTTATTTACAGGGGGCTACGAGCAGTACTTC
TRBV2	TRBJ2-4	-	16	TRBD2	CASSGVSGSSENIQYF	TGTGCCAGCAGTGGAGTTAGCGGGAGTTCGGAAAACATTCAGTACTTC
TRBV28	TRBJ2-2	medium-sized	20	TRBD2	CASSLQGGTSGRANTGELFF	TGTGCCAGCTCCCTTCAGGGGGGAACTAGCGGGAGGGCGAACACCGGGGAGCTGTTTTTT
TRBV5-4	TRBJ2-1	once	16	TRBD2	CASSGTSERTYNEQFF	TGTGCCAGCAGCGGGACTAGCGAGAGAACCTACAATGAGCAGTTCTTC
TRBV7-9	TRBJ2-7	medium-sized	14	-	CASSPPQGPYEQYF	TGTGCCAGCAGCCCCCCACAAGGCCCCTACGAGCAGTACTTC
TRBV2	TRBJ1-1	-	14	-	CASSESRGPTEAFF	TGTGCCAGCAGTGAGAGTAGGGGTCCCACTGAAGCTTTCTTT
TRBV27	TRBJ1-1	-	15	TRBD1	CASSLDRGVNTEAFF	TGTGCCAGCAGTCTGGACAGGGGGGTGAACACTGAAGCTTTCTTT
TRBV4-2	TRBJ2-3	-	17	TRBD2	CASSQGGAGSSTDTQYF	TGTGCCAGCAGCCAAGGGGGAGCGGGGTCTAGCACAGATACGCAGTATTTT
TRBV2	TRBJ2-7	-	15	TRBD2	CASIPRGTSGYEQYF	TGTGCCAGCATTCCAAGAGGGACTAGCGGTTACGAGCAGTACTTC
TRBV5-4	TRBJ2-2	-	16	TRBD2	CASSLLAGGPGGELFF	TGTGCCAGCAGCTTACTAGCGGGAGGGCCCGGCGGGGAGCTGTTTTTT